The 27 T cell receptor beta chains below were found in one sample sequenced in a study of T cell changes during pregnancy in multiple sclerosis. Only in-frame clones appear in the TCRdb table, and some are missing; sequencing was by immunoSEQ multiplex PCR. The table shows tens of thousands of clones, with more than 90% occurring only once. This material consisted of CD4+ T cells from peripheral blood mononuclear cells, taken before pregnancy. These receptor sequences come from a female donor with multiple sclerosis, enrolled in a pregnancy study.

The chain's CDR3 is CASSFDRANYGYTF. CDR3 bases: TGTGCCAGCTCATTCGACAGAGCTAACTATGGCTACACCTTC. The V gene is TRBV18, the J gene TRBJ1-2, with D possibly being TRBD1 (5 bases). Per the germline V gene, CDR1 is KGHSH and CDR2 is LQKENI. The CDR3 runs to 14 residues. The V end lost 5 bases, the J end lost 0 bases, and 10 bases lay between the germline ends.

The DNA for the CDR3 is TGTGCCAGCAGCCCCGGACTAGCGGCGTCCTACGAGCAGTACTTC. It is translated as CASSPGLAASYEQYF. The J gene is TRBJ2-7, the V gene TRBV14; 10 bases line up with TRBD2. Germline lookup yields CDR1 SGHDN and CDR2 FVKESK. After removal of 4 bases from V and 1 base from J, the junction contained 4 bases not matched to a gene. There are 15 residues in the CDR3. Together with reference TRBV14 and TRBJ2-7, the CDR3 gives the full variable domain: EAGVTQFPSHSVIEKGQTVTLRCDPISGHDNLYWYRRVMGKEIKFLLHFVKESKQDESGMPNNRFLAERTGGTYSTLKVQPAELEDSGVYFCASSPGLAASYEQYFGPGTRLTVT.

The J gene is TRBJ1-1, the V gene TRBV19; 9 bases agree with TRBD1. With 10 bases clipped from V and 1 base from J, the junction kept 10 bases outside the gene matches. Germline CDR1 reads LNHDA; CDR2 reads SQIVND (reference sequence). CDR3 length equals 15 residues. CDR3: CATRLGQGSNTEAFF. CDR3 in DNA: TGTGCCACCCGGTTGGGACAGGGATCGAACACTGAAGCTTTCTTT. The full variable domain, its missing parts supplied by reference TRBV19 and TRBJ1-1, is DGGITQSPKYLFRKEGQNVTLSCEQNLNHDAMYWYRQDPGQGLRLIYYSQIVNDFQKGDIAEGYSVSREKKESFPLTVTSAQKNPTAFYLCATRLGQGSNTEAFFGQGTRLTVV.

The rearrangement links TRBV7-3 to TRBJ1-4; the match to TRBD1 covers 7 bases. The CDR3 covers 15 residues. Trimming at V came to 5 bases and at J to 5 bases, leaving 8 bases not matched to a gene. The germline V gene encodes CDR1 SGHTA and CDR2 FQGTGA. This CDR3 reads CASSPTGQLNEKLFF. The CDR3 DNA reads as TGTGCCAGCAGCCCGACGGGACAGCTAAATGAAAAACTGTTTTTT.

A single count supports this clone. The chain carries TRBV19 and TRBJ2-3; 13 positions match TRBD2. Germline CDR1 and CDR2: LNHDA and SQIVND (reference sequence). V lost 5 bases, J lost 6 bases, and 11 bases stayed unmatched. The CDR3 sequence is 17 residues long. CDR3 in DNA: TGTGCCAGTAGTTCACCCCGGACTAGCGGGAGAAGGGATACGCAGTATTTT. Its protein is CASSSPRTSGRRDTQYF.

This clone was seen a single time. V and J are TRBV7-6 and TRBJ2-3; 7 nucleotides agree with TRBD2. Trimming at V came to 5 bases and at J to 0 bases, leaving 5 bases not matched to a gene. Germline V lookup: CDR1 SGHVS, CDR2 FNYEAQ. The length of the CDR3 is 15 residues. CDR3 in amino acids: CASSPLADSTDTQYF. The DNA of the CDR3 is TGTGCCAGCAGCCCCCTAGCGGACAGCACAGATACGCAGTATTTT.

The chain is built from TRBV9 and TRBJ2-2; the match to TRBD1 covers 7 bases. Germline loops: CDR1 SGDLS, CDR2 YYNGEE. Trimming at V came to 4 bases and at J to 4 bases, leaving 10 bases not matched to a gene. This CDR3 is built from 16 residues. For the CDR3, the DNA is TGTGCCAGCAGCACCCGGGGACAGCCTTCCACCGGGGAGCTGTTTTTT. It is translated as CASSTRGQPSTGELFF.

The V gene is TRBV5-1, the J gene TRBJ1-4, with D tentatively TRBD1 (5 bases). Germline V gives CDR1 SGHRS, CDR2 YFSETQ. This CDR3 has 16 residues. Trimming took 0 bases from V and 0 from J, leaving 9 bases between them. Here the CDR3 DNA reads TGCGCCAGCAGCTTGGCGGGGGGGACAACTAATGAAAAACTGTTTTTT. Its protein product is CASSLAGGTTNEKLFF.

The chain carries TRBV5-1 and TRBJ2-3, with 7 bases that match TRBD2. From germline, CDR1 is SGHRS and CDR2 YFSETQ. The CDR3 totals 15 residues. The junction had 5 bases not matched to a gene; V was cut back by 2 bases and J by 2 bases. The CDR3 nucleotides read TGCGCCAGCAGCTTTGGGCGGGGGACCACAGATACGCAGTATTTT. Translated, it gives CASSFGRGTTDTQYF.

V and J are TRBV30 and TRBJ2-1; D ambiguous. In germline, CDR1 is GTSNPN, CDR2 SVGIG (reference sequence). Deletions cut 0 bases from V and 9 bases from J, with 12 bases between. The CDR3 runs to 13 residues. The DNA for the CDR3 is TGTGCCTGGAGTGTGTACGTACCCAGTGAGCAGTTCTTC. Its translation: CAWSVYVPSEQFF.

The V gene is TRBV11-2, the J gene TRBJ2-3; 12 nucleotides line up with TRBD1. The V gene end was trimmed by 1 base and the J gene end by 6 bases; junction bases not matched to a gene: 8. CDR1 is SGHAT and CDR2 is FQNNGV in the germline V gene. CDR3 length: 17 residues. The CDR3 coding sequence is TGTGCCAGCAGCTTAGTGGGGGACAGGGGGCGCCGGGATACGCAGTATTTT. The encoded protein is CASSLVGDRGRRDTQYF.

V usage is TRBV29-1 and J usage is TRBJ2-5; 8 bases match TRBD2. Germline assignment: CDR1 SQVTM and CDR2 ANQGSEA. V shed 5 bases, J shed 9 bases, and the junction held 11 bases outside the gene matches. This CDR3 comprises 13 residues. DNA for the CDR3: TGCAGCGTTAAGACTAGCGCACAGGTGTCCCAGTACTTC. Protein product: CSVKTSAQVSQYF.

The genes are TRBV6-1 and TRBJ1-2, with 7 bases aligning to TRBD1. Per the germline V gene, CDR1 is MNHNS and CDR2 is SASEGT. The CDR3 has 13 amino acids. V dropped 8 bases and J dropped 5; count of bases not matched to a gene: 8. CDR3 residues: CASGSGGRYGYTF. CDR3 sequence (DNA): TGTGCCAGCGGTTCAGGGGGAAGATATGGCTACACCTTC.

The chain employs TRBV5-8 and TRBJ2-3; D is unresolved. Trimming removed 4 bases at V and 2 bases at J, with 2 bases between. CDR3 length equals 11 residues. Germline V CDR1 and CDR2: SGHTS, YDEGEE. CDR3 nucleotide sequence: TGTGCCAGCAGCCTCACAGATACGCAGTATTTT. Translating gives CASSLTDTQYF. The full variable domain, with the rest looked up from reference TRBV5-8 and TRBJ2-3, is EAGVTQSPTHLIKTRGQQATLRCSPISGHTSVYWYQQALGLGLQFLLWYDEGEERNRGNFPPRFSGRQFPNYSSELNVNALELEDSALYLCASSLTDTQYFGPGTRLTVL.

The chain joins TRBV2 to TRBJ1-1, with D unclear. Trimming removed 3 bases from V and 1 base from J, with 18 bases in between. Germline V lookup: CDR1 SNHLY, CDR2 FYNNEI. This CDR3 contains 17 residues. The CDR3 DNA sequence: TGTGCCAGCAGTGATACTCGGGGAGACCTTTGGAACACTGAAGCTTTCTTT. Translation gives CASSDTRGDLWNTEAFF.

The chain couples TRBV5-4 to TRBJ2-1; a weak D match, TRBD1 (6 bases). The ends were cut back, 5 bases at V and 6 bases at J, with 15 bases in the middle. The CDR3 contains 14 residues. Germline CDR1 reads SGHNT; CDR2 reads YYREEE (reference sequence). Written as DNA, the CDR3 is TGTGCCAGCAGTACTCAGGGGTGGGGCAATGAGCAGTTCTTC. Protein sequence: CASSTQGWGNEQFF.

The CDR3 loop is CASSAGYRGSANYGYTF. DNA of the CDR3: TGCGCCAGCAGCGCCGGATATAGGGGATCAGCTAACTATGGCTACACCTTC. This chain connects TRBV5-1 to TRBJ1-2; D may be TRBD1 (5 bases). V was clipped by 4 bases and J by 0 bases, with 19 bases between them. The CDR3 loop spans 17 amino acids. CDR1 and CDR2 (germline): SGHRS, YFSETQ.

The CDR3 DNA is TGTGCCAGCAGCTTGGACAGGGAGGGAAACACCATATATTTT. Its translation is CASSLDREGNTIYF. This chain links TRBV5-4 with TRBJ1-3; D may be TRBD1 (6 bases). The CDR3 consists of 14 residues. Trimming pared 0 bases from V and 4 bases from J, leaving 8 bases between. Germline values: CDR1 SGHNT, CDR2 YYREEE (reference sequence). The whole variable domain, filled in from reference TRBV5-4 and TRBJ1-3, reads ETGVTQSPTHLIKTRGQQVTLRCSSQSGHNTVSWYQQALGQGPQFIFQYYREEENGRGNFPPRFSGLQFPNYSSELNVNALELDDSALYLCASSLDREGNTIYFGEGSWLTVV.

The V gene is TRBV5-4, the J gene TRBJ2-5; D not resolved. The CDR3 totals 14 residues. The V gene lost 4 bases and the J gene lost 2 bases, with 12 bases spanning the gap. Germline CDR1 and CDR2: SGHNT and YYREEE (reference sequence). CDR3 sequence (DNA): TGTGCCAGCAGCCGTCCGGAGCCTCAAGAGACCCAGTACTTC. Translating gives CASSRPEPQETQYF.

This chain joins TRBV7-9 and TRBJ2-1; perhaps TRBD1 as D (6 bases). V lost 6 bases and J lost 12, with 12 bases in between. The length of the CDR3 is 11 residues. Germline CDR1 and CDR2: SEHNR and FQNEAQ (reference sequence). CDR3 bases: TGTGCCAGCAGACCCGGACAGTCGCAGTTCTTC. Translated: CASRPGQSQFF. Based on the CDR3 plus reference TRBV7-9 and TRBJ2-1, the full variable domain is DTGVSQNPRHKITKRGQNVTFRCDPISEHNRLYWYRQTLGQGPEFLTYFQNEAQLEKSRLLSDRFSAERPKGSFSTLEIQRTEQGDSAMYLCASRPGQSQFFGPGTRLTVL.

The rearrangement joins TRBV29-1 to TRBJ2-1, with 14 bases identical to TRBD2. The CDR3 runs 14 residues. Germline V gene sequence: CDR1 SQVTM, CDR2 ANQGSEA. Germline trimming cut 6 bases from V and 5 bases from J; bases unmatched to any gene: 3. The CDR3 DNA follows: TGCAGCGTGGGACTAGCGGGAGTTAACAATGAGCAGTTCTTC. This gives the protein CSVGLAGVNNEQFF.

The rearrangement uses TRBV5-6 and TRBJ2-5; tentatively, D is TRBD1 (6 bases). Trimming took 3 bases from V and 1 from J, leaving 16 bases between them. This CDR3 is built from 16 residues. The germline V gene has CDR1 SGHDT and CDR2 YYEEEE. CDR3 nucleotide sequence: TGTGCCAGCAGCTCGTCGCAACAGGGAACCCAAGAGACCCAGTACTTC. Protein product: CASSSSQQGTQETQYF.

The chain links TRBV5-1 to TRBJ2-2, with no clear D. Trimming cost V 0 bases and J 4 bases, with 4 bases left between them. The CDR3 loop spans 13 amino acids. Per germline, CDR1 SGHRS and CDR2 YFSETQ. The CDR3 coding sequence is TGCGCCAGCAGCTTGGACAGCACCGGGGAGCTGTTTTTT. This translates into CASSLDSTGELFF.

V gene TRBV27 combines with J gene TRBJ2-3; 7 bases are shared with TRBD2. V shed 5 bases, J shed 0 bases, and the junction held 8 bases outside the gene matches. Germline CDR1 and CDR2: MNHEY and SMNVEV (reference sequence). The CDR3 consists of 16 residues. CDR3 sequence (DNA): TGTGCCAGCAGTCTCATAGCGGGCTTTAGCACAGATACGCAGTATTTT. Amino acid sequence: CASSLIAGFSTDTQYF.

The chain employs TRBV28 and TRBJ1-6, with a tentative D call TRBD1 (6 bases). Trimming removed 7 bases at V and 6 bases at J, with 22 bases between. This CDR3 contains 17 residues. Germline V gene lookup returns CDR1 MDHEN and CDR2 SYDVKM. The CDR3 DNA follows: TGTGCCAGCATAAAACAGGGATTACTTGATCGTAATTCACCCCTCCACTTT. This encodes CASIKQGLLDRNSPLHF.

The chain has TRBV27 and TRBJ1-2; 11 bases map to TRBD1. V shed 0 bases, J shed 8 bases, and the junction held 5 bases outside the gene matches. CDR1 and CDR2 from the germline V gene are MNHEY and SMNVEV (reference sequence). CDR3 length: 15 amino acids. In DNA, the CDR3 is TGTGCCAGCAGTTTATCCGGACAGGGGGCATTGGGCTACACCTTC. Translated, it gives CASSLSGQGALGYTF.

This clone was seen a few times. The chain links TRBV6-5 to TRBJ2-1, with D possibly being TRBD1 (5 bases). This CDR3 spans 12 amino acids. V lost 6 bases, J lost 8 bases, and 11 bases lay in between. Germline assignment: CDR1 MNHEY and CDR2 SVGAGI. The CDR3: CASRGAHDEQFF. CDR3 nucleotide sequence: TGTGCCAGCAGAGGGGCCCACGATGAGCAGTTCTTC.